The entry below gives a single T cell receptor (beta chain) sequence along with its context. This specimen belongs to a study of blood T cell repertoires in COVID-19. Across the study: The analysed material was cDNA or gDNA that came from T cells, B-cell-depleted T cells, or PBMCs.

As originally analysed: Researchers report that nucleated cell counts were estimated from reference gene primer amplification. Method: immunoSEQ multiplex PCR; TCRdb's copy keeps in-frame clones and lacks some. V and J calls plus clone size are reproduced from that table; the DNA served to infer D and trimming. Of some 200,000 clones detected, 94% appear once; the ten largest clones hold 0.76%. Looked up from germline, CDR1 is MGHRA and CDR2 is YSYEKL. Trimming took 6 bases from V and 5 from J; bases not matched to a gene: 4. This CDR3 comprises 14 residues. J is TRBJ2-2 and V is TRBV4-1, with 9 bases fitting TRBD2. The origin of this receptor is a man aged 30 to 45 with COVID-19, enrolled during active disease. Source material: peripheral blood. CDR3 sequence reads: CASRQSGGTGELFF. Here the CDR3 DNA reads TGCGCCAGCAGACAGAGCGGGGGGACCGGGGAGCTGTTTTTT.